This T cell receptor (beta chain) derives from a study of immune characterization of retroperitoneal liposarcoma. TCRdb processed the PCR reads anew with MiXCR; each CDR3 protein has one entry. Seen here are some 8,200 distinct CDR3 sequences, about 41% observed once, and the top ten hold 15%. The TCR was taken from a male donor with retroperitoneal liposarcoma. The sample consisted of tumor tissue.

The CDR3 reads CASSQGGGKRNEQFF. The CDR3 nucleotides are TGCGCCAGCAGCCAAGGCGGAGGGAAGAGGAATGAGCAGTTCTTC. This sequence joins TRBV4-3 and TRBJ2-1, with D possibly TRBD2 on 6 matching bases. The germline gives CDR1 LGHNA, CDR2 YSLEER. The CDR3 covers 15 residues. V lost 1 base to trimming and J lost 7 bases, with 14 bases between them.